The present T cell receptor beta chain was sequenced within a study of blood T cell repertoires in COVID-19. Across the study: Acute and convalescent COVID-19 samples came from the United States, Italy and Spain.

In germline, CDR1 is LNHNV, CDR2 YYDKDF (reference sequence). V dropped 2 bases and J dropped 6 bases, with 11 bases sitting between them. This CDR3 contains 14 residues. Measured with immunoSEQ multiplex PCR; TCRdb has only the in-frame clones, and not every one. This sample has about 330,000 clones, with roughly 85% found just once. The TCR originated in a woman younger than 45 who had recovered from COVID-19. The J gene is TRBJ1-5, the V gene TRBV15, with D possibly being TRBD1 (5 bases). The specimen sequenced was PBMCs or T cells enriched from blood (not recorded which). CDR3 in DNA: TGTGCCACCAGCAGACCCCAGGGAGGTCAGCCCCAGCATTTT. This codes for CATSRPQGGQPQHF. Drawing the rest from reference TRBV15 and TRBJ1-5, the complete variable domain is DAMVIQNPRYQVTQFGKPVTLSCSQTLNHNVMYWYQQKSSQAPKLLFHYYDKDFNNEADTPDNFQSRRPNTSFCFLDIRSPGLGDTAMYLCATSRPQGGQPQHFGDGTRLSIL.